This is a list of T cell receptor beta chains from one sample in a study of blood T cells in healthy people across ages. Each CDR3 protein gets one entry after TCRdb re-called the 5' RACE reads with MiXCR. The table lists more than 650,000 distinct CDR3 sequences, 22% of them singletons. Sequenced: blood. Source of these receptors: a man aged 70-80 years in good health. Each CDR3 is given with its conserved first and last residue. Each record gives: V gene, D gene, CDR3 length, J gene, clone size, CDR3 DNA, CDR3 protein. A D gene is named only where the DNA matches it firmly. Size is omitted from some rows. Given values are once, few, many or a class for expanded clones.

V gene: TRBV20-1
D gene: -
CDR3 length: 12
J gene: TRBJ1-2
clone size: few
CDR3 DNA: TGCAGTGCTAGAGACGGACAGTATGGCTACACCTTC
CDR3 protein: CSARDGQYGYTF

V gene: TRBV12-3/TRBV12-4
D gene: TRBD1
CDR3 length: 15
J gene: TRBJ2-7
clone size: -
CDR3 DNA: TGTGCCAGCAGTTTAGCAGGGGGCTATCCCTACGAGCAGTACTTC
CDR3 protein: CASSLAGGYPYEQYF

V gene: TRBV3-1
D gene: -
CDR3 length: 15
J gene: TRBJ2-1
clone size: few
CDR3 DNA: TGTGCCAGCAGCCAAGTCGGGGGAGCTGGAGATGAGCAGTTCTTC
CDR3 protein: CASSQVGGAGDEQFF

V gene: TRBV11-2
D gene: -
CDR3 length: 15
J gene: TRBJ2-1
clone size: -
CDR3 DNA: TGTGCCAGCAACGGTCGGGGTATGGGATACAATGAGCAGTTCTTC
CDR3 protein: CASNGRGMGYNEQFF

V gene: TRBV7-9
D gene: -
CDR3 length: 14
J gene: TRBJ1-2
clone size: -
CDR3 DNA: TGTGCCAGCAGCTTAGTGGGGGGAAGATACGGCTACACCTTC
CDR3 protein: CASSLVGGRYGYTF

V gene: TRBV18
D gene: -
CDR3 length: 18
J gene: TRBJ1-1
clone size: once
CDR3 DNA: TGTGCCAGCTCACCATTTGTATCAGGGACAAGTATGAACACTGAAGCTTTCTTT
CDR3 protein: CASSPFVSGTSMNTEAFF

V gene: TRBV29-1
D gene: -
CDR3 length: 11
J gene: TRBJ1-1
clone size: -
CDR3 DNA: TGCAGCGTTGGGTCCAGTACTGAAGCTTTCTTT
CDR3 protein: CSVGSSTEAFF

V gene: TRBV6-5
D gene: -
CDR3 length: 17
J gene: TRBJ1-5
clone size: few
CDR3 DNA: TGTGCCAGCAGTTCCCGAAACAGGAAGAATAGCAATCAGCCCCAGCATTTT
CDR3 protein: CASSSRNRKNSNQPQHF

V gene: TRBV5-1
D gene: -
CDR3 length: 16
J gene: TRBJ2-6
clone size: -
CDR3 DNA: TGCGCCAGCAGCCACGGGGGCGCATCTGGGGCCAACGTCCTGACTTTC
CDR3 protein: CASSHGGASGANVLTF

V gene: TRBV12-3/TRBV12-4
D gene: -
CDR3 length: 14
J gene: TRBJ1-2
clone size: -
CDR3 DNA: TGTGCCAGCACCCCACAGGCGGTACTCTATGGCTACACCTTC
CDR3 protein: CASTPQAVLYGYTF

V gene: TRBV19
D gene: -
CDR3 length: 13
J gene: TRBJ1-6
clone size: -
CDR3 DNA: TGTGCCAGTAGATACGACCGCTTTTCACCCCTCCACTTT
CDR3 protein: CASRYDRFSPLHF

V gene: TRBV9
D gene: -
CDR3 length: 13
J gene: TRBJ1-3
clone size: few
CDR3 DNA: TGTGCCAGCAGCGTACAGGGTACAAACACCATATATTTT
CDR3 protein: CASSVQGTNTIYF

V gene: TRBV5-1
D gene: TRBD2
CDR3 length: 17
J gene: TRBJ2-1
clone size: -
CDR3 DNA: TGCGCCAGCAGCTTGGTACTAGCGGGACTATCCTACAATGAGCAGTTCTTC
CDR3 protein: CASSLVLAGLSYNEQFF

V gene: TRBV19
D gene: -
CDR3 length: 13
J gene: TRBJ2-3
clone size: few
CDR3 DNA: TGTGCCAGTAGTCCGCGGAACCCTAATACGCAGTATTTT
CDR3 protein: CASSPRNPNTQYF

V gene: TRBV20-1
D gene: -
CDR3 length: 15
J gene: TRBJ1-2
clone size: -
CDR3 DNA: TGCAGTGCTAGTCCGCCCTGGAAGGGAGGCTATGGCTACACCTTC
CDR3 protein: CSASPPWKGGYGYTF

V gene: TRBV29-1
D gene: -
CDR3 length: 12
J gene: TRBJ2-5
clone size: -
CDR3 DNA: TGCAGCGTTGGCTCAGGGGACGAGACCCAGTACTTC
CDR3 protein: CSVGSGDETQYF

V gene: TRBV20-1
D gene: -
CDR3 length: 15
J gene: TRBJ1-2
clone size: -
CDR3 DNA: TGCAGTGCTTCGGGTACAGGCCTGTTCAACTATGGCTACACCTTC
CDR3 protein: CSASGTGLFNYGYTF

V gene: TRBV5-1
D gene: -
CDR3 length: 13
J gene: TRBJ1-1
clone size: -
CDR3 DNA: TGCGCCAGCAGCTTGGTGGTGGGAAACGAAGCTTTCTTT
CDR3 protein: CASSLVVGNEAFF

V gene: TRBV7-7
D gene: TRBD1
CDR3 length: 15
J gene: TRBJ2-3
clone size: many
CDR3 DNA: TGTGCCAGCAGCACCTCGACAGGGGGCTTAGATACGCAGTATTTT
CDR3 protein: CASSTSTGGLDTQYF

V gene: TRBV5-4
D gene: TRBD1
CDR3 length: 16
J gene: TRBJ1-2
clone size: few
CDR3 DNA: TGTGCCAGCAGCCCGACAGGGTATAAGGGAGACTATGGCTACACCTTC
CDR3 protein: CASSPTGYKGDYGYTF

V gene: TRBV20-1
D gene: -
CDR3 length: 13
J gene: TRBJ2-2
clone size: -
CDR3 DNA: TGCAGTGCTACAGGGCAGAACACCGGGGAGCTGTTTTTT
CDR3 protein: CSATGQNTGELFF

V gene: TRBV4-3
D gene: TRBD2
CDR3 length: 16
J gene: TRBJ2-1
clone size: -
CDR3 DNA: TGCGCCAGCAGCCAAGACTACGGGGGGGGAGTCAATGAGCAGTTCTTC
CDR3 protein: CASSQDYGGGVNEQFF

V gene: TRBV24-1
D gene: -
CDR3 length: 13
J gene: TRBJ2-1
clone size: -
CDR3 DNA: TGTGCCACCAGTGCCGGCAGGATCTATGAGCAGTTCTTC
CDR3 protein: CATSAGRIYEQFF

V gene: TRBV3-1
D gene: TRBD1
CDR3 length: 15
J gene: TRBJ2-3
clone size: few
CDR3 DNA: TGTGCCAGCAGCCCCCGGGACAGACGCACAGATACGCAGTATTTT
CDR3 protein: CASSPRDRRTDTQYF

V gene: TRBV12-3/TRBV12-4
D gene: TRBD2
CDR3 length: 15
J gene: TRBJ2-5
clone size: few
CDR3 DNA: TGTGCCAGCAGACGGACTAGCGAACCCCAAGAGACCCAGTACTTC
CDR3 protein: CASRRTSEPQETQYF

V gene: TRBV4-1
D gene: -
CDR3 length: 12
J gene: TRBJ2-7
clone size: -
CDR3 DNA: TGCGCCAGCGGCCACGGGGGCCACGAGCAGTACTTC
CDR3 protein: CASGHGGHEQYF

V gene: TRBV11-2
D gene: -
CDR3 length: 14
J gene: TRBJ2-3
clone size: -
CDR3 DNA: TGTGCCAGCAGTTGGCTAGCGAGCACAGATACGCAGTATTTT
CDR3 protein: CASSWLASTDTQYF

V gene: TRBV7-8
D gene: -
CDR3 length: 14
J gene: TRBJ2-1
clone size: few
CDR3 DNA: TGTGCCAGCCGAGGATTTAGCTCCTACAATGAGCAGTTCTTC
CDR3 protein: CASRGFSSYNEQFF

V gene: TRBV29-1
D gene: -
CDR3 length: 14
J gene: TRBJ2-3
clone size: few
CDR3 DNA: TGCAGCTCAAGAGCCCGGTTTGGGACAGATACGCAGTATTTT
CDR3 protein: CSSRARFGTDTQYF

V gene: TRBV28
D gene: TRBD1
CDR3 length: 14
J gene: TRBJ1-6
clone size: -
CDR3 DNA: TGTGCCACCATCACCGACAGGGAGAACTCACCCCTCCACTTT
CDR3 protein: CATITDRENSPLHF

V gene: TRBV3-1
D gene: -
CDR3 length: 12
J gene: TRBJ1-1
clone size: few
CDR3 DNA: TGTGCCGGCAGCGCCCTAAACACTGAAGCTTTCTTT
CDR3 protein: CAGSALNTEAFF

V gene: TRBV6-5
D gene: -
CDR3 length: 13
J gene: TRBJ1-2
clone size: few
CDR3 DNA: TGTGCCAGCAGCAGCAGGGGATTCGATGGCTACACCTTC
CDR3 protein: CASSSRGFDGYTF

V gene: TRBV28
D gene: TRBD1
CDR3 length: 12
J gene: TRBJ1-2
clone size: few
CDR3 DNA: TGTGCCAGCAGACTTGGACAGGGGGCCGGCACCTTC
CDR3 protein: CASRLGQGAGTF

V gene: TRBV27
D gene: TRBD2
CDR3 length: 17
J gene: TRBJ2-1
clone size: few
CDR3 DNA: TGTGCCAGCAATAGAGCTAGCGGGAGTCTGGGAGGCAATGAGCAGTTCTTC
CDR3 protein: CASNRASGSLGGNEQFF

V gene: TRBV6-6
D gene: -
CDR3 length: 13
J gene: TRBJ1-5
clone size: -
CDR3 DNA: TGTGCCAGCAGTGGCGGACGGAATCAGCCCCAGCATTTT
CDR3 protein: CASSGGRNQPQHF

V gene: TRBV20-1
D gene: TRBD2
CDR3 length: 16
J gene: TRBJ2-1
clone size: -
CDR3 DNA: TGCAGTGCCCACCCCTTATCGGGAGGGCCTTTCGATGAGCAGTTCTTC
CDR3 protein: CSAHPLSGGPFDEQFF